The T cell receptor beta chain described here comes from a study of post-analysis software for immune sequencing data. Germline CDR1 is MDHEN and CDR2 is SYDVKM. V was clipped by 5 bases and J by 3 bases, with 8 bases between them. The CDR3 consists of 13 residues. Broader study findings: Among multiple sclerosis patients, normalized Chao1 diversity was significantly below that of controls. Five or six TRBV segments were significantly more frequent in patients than in controls. TRBV5-6, TRBV5-1 and TRBV20-1 were among these segments. Same-batch preparations were strongly co-clustered by F measure.

Libraries were made from TCR beta cDNA, and they carried unique molecular identifiers. Each CDR3 protein is one row after TCRdb ran MiXCR on the PCR reads. The sample includes around 770,000 distinct CDR3 sequences, around 46% of them seen just once. With respect to this clonotype: Its specificity is unknown.

Source material: blood. This sequence was found in a girl aged 5 to 17 with multiple sclerosis. The chain combines TRBV28 with TRBJ1-5; D uncertain. The CDR3 sequence is CASSIRDNQPQHF. CDR3 coding DNA: TGTGCCAGCAGTATCCGGGACAATCAGCCCCAGCATTTT.